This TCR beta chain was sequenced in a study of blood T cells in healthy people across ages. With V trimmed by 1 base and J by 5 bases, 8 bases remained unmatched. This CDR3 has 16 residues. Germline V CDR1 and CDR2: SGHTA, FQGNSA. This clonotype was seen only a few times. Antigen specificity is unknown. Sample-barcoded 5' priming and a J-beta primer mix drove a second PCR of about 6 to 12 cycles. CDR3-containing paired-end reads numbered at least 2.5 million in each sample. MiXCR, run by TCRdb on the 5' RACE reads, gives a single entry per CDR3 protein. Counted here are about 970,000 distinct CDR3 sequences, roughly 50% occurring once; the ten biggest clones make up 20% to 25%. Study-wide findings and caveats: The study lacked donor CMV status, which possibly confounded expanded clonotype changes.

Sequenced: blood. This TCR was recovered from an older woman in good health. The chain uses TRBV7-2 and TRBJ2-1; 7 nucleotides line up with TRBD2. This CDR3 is CASSLGPSGANNEQFF. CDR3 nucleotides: TGTGCCAGCAGCTTAGGACCCAGCGGGGCGAACAATGAGCAGTTCTTC.